The clone carrying this TCR beta chain showed up just a few times. The sample is drawn from a study of regulatory T cells in long-lasting Graves disease. V lost 6 bases, J lost 9 bases, and 8 bases stayed unmatched. CDR3 length equals 14 residues. CDR1 is SNHLY, CDR2 FYNNEI, per germline. To make TCR beta libraries, researchers used iRepertoire HTBI primers and Arm-PCR of CDR3 regions. In TCRdb, the multiplex PCR reads were re-called with MiXCR into one record per CDR3 protein. Of under 400,000 distinct CDR3 sequences in the sample, approximately 16% are singletons; the top ten hold roughly 30%. As to time point: newly diagnosed GD, antithyroid drugs for less than 3 months. Making the TCR library involved RNA that had been extracted from PBMCs. The same sample was also used in a study of T cells in Graves' hyperthyroidism and ophthalmopathy. Per that paper: Absence of ophthalmopathy progression within 18 months defined stable Graves' hyperthyroidism. During a first-round RT-PCR of the TCR CDR3, the HTBI primer set was used.

The sequencing here drew on peripheral blood mononuclear cells (PBMCs), taken at new diagnosis, from a patient treated with antithyroid drugs. The TCR was taken from a man between 40 and 49 years old with Graves disease. The chain uses TRBV2 and TRBJ1-6, with 7 bases lining up with TRBD1. This CDR3 reads CASSTGELGSPLHF. The DNA of the CDR3 is TGTGCCAGCAGCACAGGGGAATTGGGTTCACCCCTCCACTTT.